One sample yielded the 16 T cell receptor beta chains listed below, sequenced in a study of blood T cell repertoires in COVID-19. Produced via immunoSEQ multiplex PCR; TCRdb's table is partial and in-frame only. The sample lists more than 150,000 clones; over 80% were seen once. Material for sequencing was peripheral blood. The receptors come from a woman aged 40 to 49 with acute or convalescent COVID-19.

The chain employs TRBV7-9 and TRBJ2-7; a weak D match, TRBD1 (6 bases). Germline V gene lookup returns CDR1 SEHNR and CDR2 FQNEAQ (reference sequence). The CDR3 is 14 residues long. The V end lost 1 base, the J end lost 5 bases, and 12 bases lay between the germline ends. The CDR3, as DNA: TGTGCCAGCAGCTTAGGGTCAGGGGATCACGAGCAGTACTTC. Its translation is CASSLGSGDHEQYF. The variable domain in full, completed from reference TRBV7-9 and TRBJ2-7, reads DTGVSQNPRHKITKRGQNVTFRCDPISEHNRLYWYRQTLGQGPEFLTYFQNEAQLEKSRLLSDRFSAERPKGSFSTLEIQRTEQGDSAMYLCASSLGSGDHEQYFGPGTRLTVT.

This clone was counted only a few times. The chain joins TRBV5-6 to TRBJ1-3; the D is unclear. The CDR3 extends over 14 amino acids. Germline loops: CDR1 SGHDT, CDR2 YYEEEE. V was cut by 0 bases and J by 6 bases, with 10 bases left in between. The CDR3 nucleotides are TGTGCCAGCAGCTTGGGCAGGAAAACAAACACCATATATTTT. Translation: CASSLGRKTNTIYF.

The rearrangement uses TRBV28 and TRBJ1-4; no reliable D call. V lost 3 bases and J lost 4, with 6 bases in between. The CDR3 covers 13 residues. Germline V CDR1 and CDR2: MDHEN, SYDVKM. The CDR3 sequence is CASSLNYNEKLFF. The CDR3 nucleotides are TGTGCCAGCAGTTTGAACTATAATGAAAAACTGTTTTTT.

The chain employs TRBV12-3 or TRBV12-4 and TRBJ2-7; tentatively, D is TRBD2 (7 bases). Between the trimmed V and J ends, which lost 6 bases and 7 bases, there was a span of 13 bases. This CDR3 has 12 amino acids. Here the CDR3 DNA reads TGTGCCAGCAGCTCACAGGGAGGGGAGCAGTACTTC. Its protein product is CASSSQGGEQYF.

This clone was counted only a few times. This chain connects TRBV19 to TRBJ1-4; D is unresolved. Germline V lookup: CDR1 LNHDA, CDR2 SQIVND (reference sequence). The CDR3 extends over 15 amino acids. V shed 1 base and J shed 6 bases, with 12 bases lying between them. The CDR3 coding sequence is TGTGCCAGTAGTATAGGCGGCAGCTATTATGAAAAACTGTTTTTT. As protein: CASSIGGSYYEKLFF.

This clone was detected only a few times. The gene calls are TRBV2 and TRBJ1-6; D call uncertain. Germline values: CDR1 SNHLY, CDR2 FYNNEI. Trimming stripped 4 bases from V and 10 bases from J, with 8 bases between. CDR3 length equals 12 residues. CDR3 sequence reads: CASSASTSPLHF. CDR3 nucleotides: TGTGCCAGCAGTGCTAGTACCTCACCCCTCCACTTT.

This sequence joins TRBV5-6 and TRBJ2-7; no reliable D call. The CDR3 extends over 18 amino acids. Trimming removed 3 bases from V and 0 bases from J, with 22 bases in between. Per germline, CDR1 SGHDT and CDR2 YYEEEE. The CDR3 DNA is TGTGCCAGCAGCTCATGGCGTCTGGGCGAAACCTTCTCCTACGAGCAGTACTTC. It encodes CASSSWRLGETFSYEQYF.

The chain carries TRBV6-6 and TRBJ2-7; D ambiguous. Trimming cost V 6 bases and J 3 bases, with 9 bases left between them. This CDR3 has 12 amino acids. CDR1 is MNHNY and CDR2 is SVGAGI in the germline V gene (reference sequence). In DNA form, the CDR3 reads TGTGCCAGCAGCCCGGGTAGCTACGAGCAGTACTTC. This gives the protein CASSPGSYEQYF.

The CDR3 loop reads CASSKDRGPYEQYF. CDR3 nucleotides: TGTGCCAGCAGCAAAGACAGGGGGCCCTACGAGCAGTACTTC. The chain joins TRBV6-5 to TRBJ2-7; 10 positions match TRBD1. The V segment lost 6 bases and the J segment 2 bases; nucleotides outside the gene matches: 4. Germline V gene data show CDR1 as MNHEY and CDR2 as SVGAGI. This CDR3 spans 14 amino acids.

V is TRBV6-4 and J is TRBJ1-2; TRBD1 is a possible D gene (5 bases). V gave up 7 bases and J gave up 8 bases, with 20 bases separating them. The CDR3 runs 14 residues. The germline CDR1 and CDR2 sequences are MRHNA and SNTAGT. The CDR3: CASTHGKGRRGYTF. The CDR3 bases are TGTGCCAGCACCCACGGTAAGGGGCGTCGGGGCTACACCTTC.

This rearrangement joins TRBV7-8 to TRBJ2-4; D is undetermined. V lost 5 bases and J 0 bases, leaving 8 bases between the germline ends. In germline, CDR1 is SGHVS, CDR2 FQNEAQ. This CDR3 is 14 amino acids long. The CDR3 nucleotides read TGTGCCAGCAGCATACACCTAGCCAAAAACATTCAGTACTTC. Translated: CASSIHLAKNIQYF.

The chain has TRBV27 and TRBJ1-2, with D maybe TRBD1 (6 bases). CDR3 length: 13 residues. Germline V gene sequence: CDR1 MNHEY, CDR2 SMNVEV (reference sequence). Trimming removed 3 bases from V and 14 bases from J, with 19 bases in between. The CDR3 protein is CASSFSEDSLLTF. The CDR3 DNA is TGTGCCAGCAGTTTCTCCGAGGACAGCCTTTTGACCTTC.

This clone occurred once. This sequence joins TRBV27 and TRBJ2-2; 9 nucleotides match TRBD2. V lost 5 bases to trimming and J lost 4 bases; unmatched junction nucleotides: 14. The CDR3 length is 18 residues. Per the germline V gene, CDR1 is MNHEY and CDR2 is SMNVEV (reference sequence). The CDR3 DNA follows: TGTGCCAGCAGTGACAAGACTAGCGGCCAAACCAGCACCGGGGAGCTGTTTTTT. It translates to CASSDKTSGQTSTGELFF.

In this sample, this clone turned up once. The V and J genes are TRBV6-4 and TRBJ2-6; a possible D gene is TRBD1 (6 bases). V lost 5 bases and J lost 4, with 21 bases in between. The CDR3 has 18 residues. Germline lookup yields CDR1 MRHNA and CDR2 SNTAGT. CDR3 loop: CASSIPDRRASGANVLTF. CDR3 bases: TGTGCCAGCAGTATCCCCGACAGGCGCGCCTCAGGGGCCAACGTCCTGACTTTC.

This chain uses TRBV11-2 with TRBJ2-7, with TRBD2 matching 7 bases. The CDR3 length is 15 residues. V lost 5 bases and J lost 2; bases outside the gene matches: 9. The germline V gene has CDR1 SGHAT and CDR2 FQNNGV. Written as DNA, the CDR3 is TGTGCCAGCAGCCACTCGGGACTACCCCCCTACGAGCAGTACTTC. As protein: CASSHSGLPPYEQYF.

This rearrangement joins TRBV18 to TRBJ2-2; 12 nucleotides align to TRBD2. The V and J ends lost 6 bases and 7 bases, in that order; junction bases with no gene match: 6. The CDR3 length is 15 residues. Per germline, CDR1 KGHSH and CDR2 LQKENI. The CDR3 nucleotides read TGTGCCAGCTCCCCCCTAGCGGGGGGGGACGGGGAGCTGTTTTTT. Its translation: CASSPLAGGDGELFF.